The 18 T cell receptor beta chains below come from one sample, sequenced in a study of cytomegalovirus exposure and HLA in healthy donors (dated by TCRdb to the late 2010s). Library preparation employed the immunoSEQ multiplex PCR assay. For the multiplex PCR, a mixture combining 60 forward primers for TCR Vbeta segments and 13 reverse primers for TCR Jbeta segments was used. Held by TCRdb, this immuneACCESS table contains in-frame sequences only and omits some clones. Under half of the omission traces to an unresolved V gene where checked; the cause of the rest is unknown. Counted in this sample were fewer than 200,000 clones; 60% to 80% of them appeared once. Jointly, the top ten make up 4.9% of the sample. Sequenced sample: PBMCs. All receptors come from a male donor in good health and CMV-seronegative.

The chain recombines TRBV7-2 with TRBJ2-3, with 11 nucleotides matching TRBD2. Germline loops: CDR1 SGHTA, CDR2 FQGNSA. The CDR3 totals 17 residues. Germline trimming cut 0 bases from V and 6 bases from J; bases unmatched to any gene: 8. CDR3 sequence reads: CASSLARSSGGRDTQYF. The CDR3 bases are TGTGCCAGCAGCTTAGCGCGGTCTAGCGGGGGGCGGGATACGCAGTATTTT. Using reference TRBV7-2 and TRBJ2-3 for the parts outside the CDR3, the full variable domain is GAGVSQSPSNKVTEKGKDVELRCDPISGHTALYWYRQSLGQGLEFLIYFQGNSAPDKSGLPSDRFSAERTGGSVSTLTIQRTQQEDSAVYLCASSLARSSGGRDTQYFGPGTRLTVL.

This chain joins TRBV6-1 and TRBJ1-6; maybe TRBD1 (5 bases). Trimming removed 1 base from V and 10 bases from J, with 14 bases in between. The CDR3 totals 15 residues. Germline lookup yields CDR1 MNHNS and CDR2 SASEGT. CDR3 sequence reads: CASSEDDSYRSPLHF. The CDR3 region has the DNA TGTGCCAGCAGTGAAGATGACAGTTATAGGTCACCCCTCCACTTT.

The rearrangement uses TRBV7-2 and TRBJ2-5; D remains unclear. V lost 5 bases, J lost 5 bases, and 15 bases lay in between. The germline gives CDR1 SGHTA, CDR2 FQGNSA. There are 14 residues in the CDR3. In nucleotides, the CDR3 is TGTGCCAGCAGCCTAGGAAGAGCCAGGGAGACCCAGTACTTC. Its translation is CASSLGRARETQYF.

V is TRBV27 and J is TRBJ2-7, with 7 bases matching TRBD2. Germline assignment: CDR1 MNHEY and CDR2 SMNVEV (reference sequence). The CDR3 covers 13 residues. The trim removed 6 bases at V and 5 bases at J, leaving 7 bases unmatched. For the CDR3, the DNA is TGTGCCAGCAGCCCGCAAACTAGCGACGAGCAGTACTTC. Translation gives CASSPQTSDEQYF.

The CDR3 DNA sequence: TGTGCCTGGAGTAAGGGACAGAACTATGGCTACACCTTC. This translates into CAWSKGQNYGYTF. The chain carries TRBV30 and TRBJ1-2, with 7 bases that match TRBD1. Germline CDR1 and CDR2: GTSNPN and SVGIG (reference sequence). The CDR3 is made up of 13 amino acids. Trimming at V came to 2 bases and at J to 2 bases, leaving 2 bases not matched to a gene.

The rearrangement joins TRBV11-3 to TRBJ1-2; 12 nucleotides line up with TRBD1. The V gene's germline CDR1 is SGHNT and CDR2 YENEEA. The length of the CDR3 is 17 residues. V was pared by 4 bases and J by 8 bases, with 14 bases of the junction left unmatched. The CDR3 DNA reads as TGTGCCAGCAGCTATACCCCCCCGGGACAGGGGGCGTGGGGCTACACCTTC. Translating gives CASSYTPPGQGAWGYTF.

CDR3 amino acids: CASSFSGTGGYNEQFF. The CDR3 DNA reads TGTGCCAGCAGCTTCTCCGGGACAGGAGGTTACAATGAGCAGTTCTTC. The V call is TRBV7-9, the J call TRBJ2-1, with 8 nucleotides matching TRBD1. Germline V gene lookup returns CDR1 SEHNR and CDR2 FQNEAQ (reference sequence). There are 16 residues in the CDR3. V shed 3 bases and J 4 bases; nucleotides not matched to a gene: 8.

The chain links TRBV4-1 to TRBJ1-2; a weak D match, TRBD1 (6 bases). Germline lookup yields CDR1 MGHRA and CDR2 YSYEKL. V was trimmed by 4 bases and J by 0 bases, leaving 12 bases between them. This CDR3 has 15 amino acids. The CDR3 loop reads CASSRDHRANYGYTF. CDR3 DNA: TGCGCCAGCAGCCGCGACCACAGGGCTAACTATGGCTACACCTTC.

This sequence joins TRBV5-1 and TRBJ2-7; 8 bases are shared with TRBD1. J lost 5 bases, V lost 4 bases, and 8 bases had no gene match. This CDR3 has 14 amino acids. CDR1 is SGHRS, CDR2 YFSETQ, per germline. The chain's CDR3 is CASSTGQANNEQYF. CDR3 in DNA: TGCGCCAGCAGCACGGGACAGGCTAACAACGAGCAGTACTTC.

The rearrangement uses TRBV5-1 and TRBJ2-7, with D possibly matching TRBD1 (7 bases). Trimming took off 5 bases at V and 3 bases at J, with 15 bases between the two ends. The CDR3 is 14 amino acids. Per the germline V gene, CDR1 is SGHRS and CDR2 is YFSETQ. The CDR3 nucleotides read TGCGCCAGCAGGGAGGGGGACAGCTTCTACGAGCAGTACTTC. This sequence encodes CASREGDSFYEQYF.

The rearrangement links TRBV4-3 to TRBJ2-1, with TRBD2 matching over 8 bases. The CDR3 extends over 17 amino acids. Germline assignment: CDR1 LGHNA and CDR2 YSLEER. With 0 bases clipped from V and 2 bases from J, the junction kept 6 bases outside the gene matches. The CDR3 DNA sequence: TGCGCCAGCAGCCAAGATAACGCGGGAGGCACCTACAATGAGCAGTTCTTC. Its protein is CASSQDNAGGTYNEQFF.

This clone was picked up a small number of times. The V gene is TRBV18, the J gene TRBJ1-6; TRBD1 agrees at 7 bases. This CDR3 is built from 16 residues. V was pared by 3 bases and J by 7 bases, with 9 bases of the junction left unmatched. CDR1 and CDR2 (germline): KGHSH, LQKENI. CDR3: CASSPTGQTLNSPLHF. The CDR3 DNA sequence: TGTGCCAGCTCACCGACGGGACAGACATTAAATTCACCCCTCCACTTT.

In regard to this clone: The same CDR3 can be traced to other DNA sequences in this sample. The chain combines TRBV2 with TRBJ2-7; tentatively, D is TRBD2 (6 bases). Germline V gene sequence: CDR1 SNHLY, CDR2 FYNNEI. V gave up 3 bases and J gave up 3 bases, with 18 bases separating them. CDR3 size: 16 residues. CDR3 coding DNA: TGTGCCAGCAGTGAGTGGCCACGCACGACTAGCTACGAGCAGTACTTC. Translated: CASSEWPRTTSYEQYF.

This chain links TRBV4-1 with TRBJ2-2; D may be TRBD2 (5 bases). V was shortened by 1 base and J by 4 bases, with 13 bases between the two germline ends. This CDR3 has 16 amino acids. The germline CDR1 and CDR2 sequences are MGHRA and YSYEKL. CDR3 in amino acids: CASSQGRARGTGELFF. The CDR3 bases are TGCGCCAGCAGCCAAGGGCGGGCCCGGGGCACCGGGGAGCTGTTTTTT.

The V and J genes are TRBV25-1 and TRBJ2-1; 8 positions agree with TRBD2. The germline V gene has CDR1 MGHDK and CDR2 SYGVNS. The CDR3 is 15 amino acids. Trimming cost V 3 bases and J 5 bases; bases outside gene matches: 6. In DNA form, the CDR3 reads TGTGCCAGCAGTGAGTCCCGGGGGGGACACAATGAGCAGTTCTTC. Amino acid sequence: CASSESRGGHNEQFF.

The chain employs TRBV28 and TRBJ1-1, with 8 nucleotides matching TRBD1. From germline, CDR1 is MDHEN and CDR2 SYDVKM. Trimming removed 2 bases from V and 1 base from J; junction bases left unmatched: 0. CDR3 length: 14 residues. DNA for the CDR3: TGTGCCAGCAGTTTAGGGACAGGGAACACTGAAGCTTTCTTT. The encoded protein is CASSLGTGNTEAFF. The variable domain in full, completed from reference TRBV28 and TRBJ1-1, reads DVKVTQSSRYLVKRTGEKVFLECVQDMDHENMFWYRQDPGLGLRLIYFSYDVKMKEKGDIPEGYSVSREKKERFSLILESASTNQTSMYLCASSLGTGNTEAFFGQGTRLTVV.

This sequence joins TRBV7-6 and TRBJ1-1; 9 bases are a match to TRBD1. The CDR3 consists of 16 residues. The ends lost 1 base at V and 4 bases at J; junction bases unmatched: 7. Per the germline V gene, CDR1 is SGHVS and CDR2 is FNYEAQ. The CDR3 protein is CASSLGGQGTVTEAFF. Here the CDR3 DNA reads TGTGCCAGCAGCTTAGGAGGACAGGGGACTGTCACTGAAGCTTTCTTT.

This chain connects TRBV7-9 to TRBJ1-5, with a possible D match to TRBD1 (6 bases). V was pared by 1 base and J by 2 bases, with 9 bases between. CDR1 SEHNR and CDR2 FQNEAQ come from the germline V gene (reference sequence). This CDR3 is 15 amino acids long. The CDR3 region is CASSLGGGGNQPQHF. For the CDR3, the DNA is TGTGCCAGCAGCTTAGGGGGGGGCGGCAATCAGCCCCAGCATTTT.